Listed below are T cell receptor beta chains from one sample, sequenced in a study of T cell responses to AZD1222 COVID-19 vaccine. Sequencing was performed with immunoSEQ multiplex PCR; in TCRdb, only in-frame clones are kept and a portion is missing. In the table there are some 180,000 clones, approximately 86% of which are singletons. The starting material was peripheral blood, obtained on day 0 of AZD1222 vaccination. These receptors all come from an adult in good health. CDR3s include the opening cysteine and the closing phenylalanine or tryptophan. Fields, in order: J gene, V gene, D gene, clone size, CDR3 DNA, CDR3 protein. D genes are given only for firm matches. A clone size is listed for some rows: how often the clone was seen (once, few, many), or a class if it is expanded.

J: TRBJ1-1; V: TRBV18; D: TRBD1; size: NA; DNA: TGTGCCAGCTCACCCGACAGGGGAGTATACACTGAAGCTTTCTTT; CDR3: CASSPDRGVYTEAFF
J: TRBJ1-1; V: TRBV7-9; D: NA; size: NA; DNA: TGTGCCAGCACTCCACCGACAGGGAACACTGAAGCTTTCTTT; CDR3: CASTPPTGNTEAFF
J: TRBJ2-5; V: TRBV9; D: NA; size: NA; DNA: TGTGCCAGCAGCGTAGGAGGACAGCAAGAGACCCAGTACTTC; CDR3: CASSVGGQQETQYF
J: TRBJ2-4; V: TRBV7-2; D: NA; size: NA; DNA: TGTGCCAGCAGCTTAACGGGAGTTAACATTCAGTACTTC; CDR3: CASSLTGVNIQYF
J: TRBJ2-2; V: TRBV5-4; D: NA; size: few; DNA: TGTGCCAGCAGCCTACCTCGGGGGGCGGACACCGGGGAGCTGTTTTTT; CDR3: CASSLPRGADTGELFF
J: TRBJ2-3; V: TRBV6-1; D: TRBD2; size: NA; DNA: TGTGCCAGCAGTGAAAGCGGGACTAGCACAGATACGCAGTATTTT; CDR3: CASSESGTSTDTQYF
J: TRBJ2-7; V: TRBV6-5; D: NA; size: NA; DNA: TGTGCCAGCAGTTACTCATTAGGAAACGAGCAGTACTTC; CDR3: CASSYSLGNEQYF
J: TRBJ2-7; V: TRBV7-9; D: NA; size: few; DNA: TGTGCCAGCAACGAAGGCGCGAACGAGCAGTACTTC; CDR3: CASNEGANEQYF
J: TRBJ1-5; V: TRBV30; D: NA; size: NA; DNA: TGTGCCTGGAGTGAGACAGGTAATCAGCCCCAGCATTTT; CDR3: CAWSETGNQPQHF
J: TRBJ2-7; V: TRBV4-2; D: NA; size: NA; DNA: TGTGCCAGCAGCCAAGAGGATGGCTACGAGCAGTACTTC; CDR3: CASSQEDGYEQYF
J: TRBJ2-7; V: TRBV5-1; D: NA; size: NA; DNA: TGCGCCAGCAGCACTCTCCAGGGGACCCACGAGCAGTACTTC; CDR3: CASSTLQGTHEQYF
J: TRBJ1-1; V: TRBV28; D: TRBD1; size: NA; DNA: TGTGCCAGCAGTTCCCGTGGTAGGGGGCCCACTGAAGCTTTCTTT; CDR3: CASSSRGRGPTEAFF
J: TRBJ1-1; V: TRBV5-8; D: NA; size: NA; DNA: TGTGCCAGCAGCGGTGGACTTTTGAACACTGAAGCTTTCTTT; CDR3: CASSGGLLNTEAFF
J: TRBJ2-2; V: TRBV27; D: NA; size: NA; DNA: TGTGCCAGCAGTTTTGTGGGTACCGGGGAGCTGTTTTTT; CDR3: CASSFVGTGELFF
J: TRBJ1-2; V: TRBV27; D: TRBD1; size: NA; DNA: TGTGCCAGCAGTTTCGACAGGGCCCATGGCTACACCTTC; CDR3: CASSFDRAHGYTF
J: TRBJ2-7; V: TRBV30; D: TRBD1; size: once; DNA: TGTGCCTGGCGTGGGACAGGGGCAGGGGAGCAGTACTTC; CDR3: CAWRGTGAGEQYF
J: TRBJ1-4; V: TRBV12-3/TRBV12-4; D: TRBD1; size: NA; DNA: TGTGCCACTACAAGGACAGGGGACGAAAAACTGTTTTTT; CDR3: CATTRTGDEKLFF
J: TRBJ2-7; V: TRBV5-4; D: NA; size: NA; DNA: TGTGCCAGCAGCTTGAGAGGCGGGCCCCCCCAAGAGACCTACGAGCAGTACTTC; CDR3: CASSLRGGPPQETYEQYF
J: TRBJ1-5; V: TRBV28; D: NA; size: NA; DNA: TGTGCCAGCAGTTTAGAGGCAGGGCCCAATCAGCCCCAGCATTTT; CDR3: CASSLEAGPNQPQHF
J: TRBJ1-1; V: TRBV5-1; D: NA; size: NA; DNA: TGCGCCAGCAGCGACGGGGGCGTGAACACTGAAGCTTTCTTT; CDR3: CASSDGGVNTEAFF
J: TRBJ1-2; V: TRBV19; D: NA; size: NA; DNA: TGTGCCAGTAGTACCTCCGGAGGGTCCTATGGCTACACCTTC; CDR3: CASSTSGGSYGYTF
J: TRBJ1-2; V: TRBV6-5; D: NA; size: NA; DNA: TGTGCCAGCGCTAGGAAAGGCTATGGCTACACCTTC; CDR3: CASARKGYGYTF
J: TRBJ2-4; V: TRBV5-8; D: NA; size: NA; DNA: TGTGCCAGCAGCTTAGGGGGTTTGGCGGCCGGGGACATTCAGTACTTC; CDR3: CASSLGGLAAGDIQYF
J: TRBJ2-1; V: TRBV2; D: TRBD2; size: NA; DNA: TGTGCCAGCAGCTTGGGGGGCGGGGGGCCTGAGCAGTTCTTC; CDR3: CASSLGGGGPEQFF
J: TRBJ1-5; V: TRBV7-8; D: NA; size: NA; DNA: TGTGCCAGCAGCCCAGAGGGGCCGGGGGATGGGCCCCAGCATTTT; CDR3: CASSPEGPGDGPQHF
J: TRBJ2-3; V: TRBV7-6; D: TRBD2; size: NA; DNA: TGTGCCAGCAGCTCGACCTTACTAGCGGGGGGCACAGATACGCAGTATTTT; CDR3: CASSSTLLAGGTDTQYF
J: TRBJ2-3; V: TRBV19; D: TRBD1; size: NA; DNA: TGTGCCAGTAGTATCCGCGCAGGGGGAACAGATACGCAGTATTTT; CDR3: CASSIRAGGTDTQYF
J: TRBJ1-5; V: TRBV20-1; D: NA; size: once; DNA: TGCAGCCTGGGTCAGCCCCAGCATTTT; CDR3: CSLGQPQHF
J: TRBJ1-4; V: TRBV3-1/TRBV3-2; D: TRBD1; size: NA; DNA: TGTGCCAGCAGCCTACAGGGGGCGGCTAATGAAAAACTGTTTTTT; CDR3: CASSLQGAANEKLFF
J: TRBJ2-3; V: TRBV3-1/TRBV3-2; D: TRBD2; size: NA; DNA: TGTGCCAGCAGCCAAGGCGGGAGCGAGGTAGATACGCAGTATTTT; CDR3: CASSQGGSEVDTQYF
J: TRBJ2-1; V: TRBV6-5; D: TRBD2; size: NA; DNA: TGTGCCACAAAGGGACTAGCGAATGAGCAGTTCTTC; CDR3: CATKGLANEQFF
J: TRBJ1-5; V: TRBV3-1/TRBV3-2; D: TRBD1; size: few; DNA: TGTGCCAGCAGCCAAGGGACAGGTCAGCCCCAGCATTTT; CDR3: CASSQGTGQPQHF
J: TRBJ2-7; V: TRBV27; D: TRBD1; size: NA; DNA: TGTGCCAGCAGTTTATCCGGGACAGGTCCCTACGAGCAGTACTTC; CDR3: CASSLSGTGPYEQYF
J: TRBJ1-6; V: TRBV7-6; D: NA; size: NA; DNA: TGTGCCAGCAGCTCCTCCTTAGGGGGGAATTCACCCCTCCACTTT; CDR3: CASSSSLGGNSPLHF
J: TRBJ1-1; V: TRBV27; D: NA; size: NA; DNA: TGTGCCAGCAGTGCGGCAGGGTGGGGTAAAGCTTTCTTT; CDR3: CASSAAGWGKAFF
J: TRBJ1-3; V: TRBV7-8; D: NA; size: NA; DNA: TGTGCCAGCAGCTTACTCCGGACCGGCTCTGGAAACACCATATATTTT; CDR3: CASSLLRTGSGNTIYF
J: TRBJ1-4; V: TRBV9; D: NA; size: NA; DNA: TGTGCCAGCGCCCGGGGTCGAACTAATGAAAAACTGTTTTTT; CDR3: CASARGRTNEKLFF
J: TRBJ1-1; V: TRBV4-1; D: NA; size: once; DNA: TGCGCCAGCAGCCAAGAGGGGTTGCGGGGAGGAAACACTGAAGCTTTCTTT; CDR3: CASSQEGLRGGNTEAFF
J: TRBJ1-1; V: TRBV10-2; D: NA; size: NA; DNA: TGCGCCAGCAGTGAGCAGGGTGGAACTGAAGCTTTCTTT; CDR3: CASSEQGGTEAFF
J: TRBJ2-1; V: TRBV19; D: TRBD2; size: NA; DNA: TGTGCCAGTAGTATAGCCCATCAGGGAGGGGCTGCTAGCTCCTACAATGAGCAGTTCTTC; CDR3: CASSIAHQGGAASSYNEQFF
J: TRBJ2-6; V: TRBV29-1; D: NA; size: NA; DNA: TGCAGCGTCCCCGGACCGGACTCTGGGGCCAACGTCCTGACTTTC; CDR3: CSVPGPDSGANVLTF
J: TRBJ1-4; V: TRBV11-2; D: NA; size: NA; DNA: TGTGCCAGCAGCCCCCGCGGGAGGGGACTGTTTTTT; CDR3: CASSPRGRGLFF
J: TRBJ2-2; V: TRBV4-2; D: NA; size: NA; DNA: TGTGCCAGCAGCCAAGATCTAGCGAACACCGGGGAGCTGTTTTTT; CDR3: CASSQDLANTGELFF
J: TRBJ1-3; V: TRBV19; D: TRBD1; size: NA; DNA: TGTGCCAGTAGCCTTCACGGACAGGATGGAAACACCATATATTTT; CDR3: CASSLHGQDGNTIYF
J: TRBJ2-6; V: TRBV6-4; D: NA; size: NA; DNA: TGTGCCAGCTCGGAATTCTCTGGGGCCAACGTCCTGACTTTC; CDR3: CASSEFSGANVLTF
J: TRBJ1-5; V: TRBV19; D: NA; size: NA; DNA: TGTGCCAGTAGTGAAACAGGGTATCAGCCCCAGCATTTT; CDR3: CASSETGYQPQHF
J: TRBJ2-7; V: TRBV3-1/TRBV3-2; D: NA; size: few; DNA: TGTGCCAGCAGCCAAGAGGTCCAGAGCTCCTACGAGCAGTACTTC; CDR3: CASSQEVQSSYEQYF
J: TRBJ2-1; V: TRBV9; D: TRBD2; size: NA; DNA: TGTGCCAGCAGCCCAAGAGGGACTAGTGTGAGTGAGCAGTTCTTC; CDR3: CASSPRGTSVSEQFF
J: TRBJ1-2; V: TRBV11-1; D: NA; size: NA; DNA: TGTGCCAGCAGCCCACTTTTTACAAGCGGCGGCTACACCTTC; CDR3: CASSPLFTSGGYTF
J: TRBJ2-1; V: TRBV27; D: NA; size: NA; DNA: TGTGCCAGCAGTCCATCTATCGCAAATGAGCAGTTCTTC; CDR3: CASSPSIANEQFF
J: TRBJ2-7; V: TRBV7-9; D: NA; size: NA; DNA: TGTGCCAGCAGCTTAGTACAGGGAGCTACCTACGAGCAGTACTTC; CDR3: CASSLVQGATYEQYF
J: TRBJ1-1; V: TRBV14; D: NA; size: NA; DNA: TGTGCCAGCAGCCTCGTAGGGGGAAAGGGAGCTTTCTTT; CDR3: CASSLVGGKGAFF
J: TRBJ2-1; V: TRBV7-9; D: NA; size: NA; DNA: TGTGCCAGCAGCCCATCGGGGCAGAAGGACGGGTACAATGAGCAGTTCTTC; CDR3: CASSPSGQKDGYNEQFF